This passage covers 10 T cell receptor beta chains from one sample sequenced in a study of graft-versus-host responses after intestinal transplantation. Their cognate antigens are unknown. The protocol was immunoSEQ multiplex PCR, while the TCRdb copy is restricted to in-frame clones and leaves out a portion. The profile covers tens of thousands of clones, with approximately 92% appearing a single time and about 0.29% taken by the ten largest. The source material was unstimulated CD4+ T cells sorted from spleen or lymph node cells, sampled before intestinal transplant. Receptors originate from a human donor who received an intestinal transplant.

This chain uses TRBV19 with TRBJ1-2; 7 bases align to TRBD1. The CDR3 extends over 15 amino acids. J was trimmed by 2 bases and V by 2 bases; bases with no gene match: 5. Germline CDR1 and CDR2: LNHDA and SQIVND (reference sequence). The CDR3 is CASSIRRGPNYGYTF. The CDR3, as DNA: TGTGCCAGTAGTATAAGGAGGGGGCCGAACTATGGCTACACCTTC. The full variable domain, in which reference TRBV19 and TRBJ1-2 provide the parts outside the CDR3, is DGGITQSPKYLFRKEGQNVTLSCEQNLNHDAMYWYRQDPGQGLRLIYYSQIVNDFQKGDIAEGYSVSREKKESFPLTVTSAQKNPTAFYLCASSIRRGPNYGYTFGSGTRLTVV.

The chain joins TRBV18 to TRBJ2-1; 10 nucleotides line up with TRBD2. Trimming removed 1 base from V and 1 base from J; junction bases left unmatched: 4. The CDR3 is made up of 17 amino acids. In germline, CDR1 is KGHSH, CDR2 LQKENI. The CDR3 DNA is TGTGCCAGCTCACCACAACTAGCGGGAAGGTCCTACAATGAGCAGTTCTTC. The encoded protein is CASSPQLAGRSYNEQFF.

The gene calls are TRBV29-1 and TRBJ1-2; tentatively, D is TRBD1 (6 bases). The CDR3 has 13 amino acids. Between the trimmed V and J ends, which lost 3 bases and 3 bases, there was a span of 11 bases. CDR1 SQVTM and CDR2 ANQGSEA come from the germline V gene. Written as DNA, the CDR3 is TGCAGCGTTGAGGGCAGGGGATACTATGGCTACACCTTC. It specifies CSVEGRGYYGYTF.

V usage is TRBV7-9 and J usage is TRBJ2-7, with TRBD1 identical over 9 bases. The CDR3 has 12 amino acids. V lost 3 bases to trimming and J lost 6 bases; unmatched junction nucleotides: 0. Germline assignment: CDR1 SEHNR and CDR2 FQNEAQ (reference sequence). CDR3 sequence reads: CASSLTGGEQYF. CDR3 coding DNA: TGTGCCAGCAGCTTGACAGGGGGCGAGCAGTACTTC.

The J gene is TRBJ2-7, the V gene TRBV9; D possibly matches TRBD1 or TRBD2 (7 bases each). This CDR3 region has 14 residues. Germline loops: CDR1 SGDLS, CDR2 YYNGEE. V lost 4 bases, J lost 2 bases, and 13 bases lay in between. The CDR3 DNA reads as TGTGCCAGCAGCCCCCAGGGGGGGACCTACGAGCAGTACTTC. Translating it yields CASSPQGGTYEQYF.

The genes are TRBV5-1 and TRBJ2-7; TRBD1 might be the D (7 bases). This CDR3 spans 15 amino acids. Trimming left V 0 bases short and J 2 bases short, with 12 bases between. The germline V gene encodes CDR1 SGHRS and CDR2 YFSETQ. The CDR3 nucleotides read TGCGCCAGCAGCTTGGGACAGGGAGGTACCTACGAGCAGTACTTC. Its protein is CASSLGQGGTYEQYF.

The CDR3 sequence: CASSEGVLYEQYF. As DNA, the CDR3 is TGTGCCAGCAGCGAGGGGGTACTCTACGAGCAGTACTTC. The rearrangement links TRBV28 to TRBJ2-7; perhaps TRBD1 as D (6 bases). CDR1 MDHEN and CDR2 SYDVKM come from the germline V gene. This CDR3 is built from 13 residues. V was pared by 6 bases and J by 3 bases, with 12 bases between.

A remark on this clone: Other DNA sequences in the sample encode the same CDR3. This chain joins TRBV5-1 and TRBJ2-7; D gene ambiguous. CDR3 length equals 13 residues. Germline V lookup: CDR1 SGHRS, CDR2 YFSETQ. V dropped 1 base and J dropped 1 base, with 6 bases sitting between them. In nucleotides, the CDR3 is TGCGCCAGCAGCTTGACAGTTTCCTACGAGCAGTACTTC. Its translation is CASSLTVSYEQYF. The whole variable domain, remainder taken from reference TRBV5-1 and TRBJ2-7, is KAGVTQTPRYLIKTRGQQVTLSCSPISGHRSVSWYQQTPGQGLQFLFEYFSETQRNKGNFPGRFSGRQFSNSRSEMNVSTLELGDSALYLCASSLTVSYEQYFGPGTRLTVT.

The chain links TRBV5-1 to TRBJ1-4, with TRBD1 matching over 8 bases. Germline lookup yields CDR1 SGHRS and CDR2 YFSETQ. This CDR3 has 18 amino acids. The V segment lost 4 bases and the J segment 0 bases; nucleotides outside the gene matches: 11. The CDR3 nucleotides read TGCGCCAGCAGCCTAGGACAGGGCCTAGGGGCAACTAATGAAAAACTGTTTTTT. Encoded protein: CASSLGQGLGATNEKLFF.

The chain carries TRBV30 and TRBJ2-7; D might be TRBD1 or TRBD2, each matching 5 bases. Looked up from germline, CDR1 is GTSNPN and CDR2 is SVGIG (reference sequence). CDR3 length: 11 amino acids. V was shortened by 4 bases and J by 5 bases, with 9 bases between the two germline ends. In nucleotides, the CDR3 is TGTGCCTGGAATTGGGGGAACGAGCAGTACTTC. This gives the protein CAWNWGNEQYF.